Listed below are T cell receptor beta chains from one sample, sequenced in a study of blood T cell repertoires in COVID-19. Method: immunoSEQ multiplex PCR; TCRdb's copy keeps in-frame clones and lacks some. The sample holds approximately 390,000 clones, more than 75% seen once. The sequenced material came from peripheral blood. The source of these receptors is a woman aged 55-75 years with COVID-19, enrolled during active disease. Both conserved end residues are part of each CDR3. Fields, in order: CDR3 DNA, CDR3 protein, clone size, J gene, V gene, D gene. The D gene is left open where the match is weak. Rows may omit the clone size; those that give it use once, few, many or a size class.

CDR3nt: TGTGCCAGCCGCGACAGGGCTCTAAATTCACCCCTCCACTTT
CDR3aa: CASRDRALNSPLHF
abundance: .
j_gene: TRBJ1-6
v_gene: TRBV6-5
d_gene: TRBD1

CDR3nt: TGCGCCAGCAGCCGCGGACTTTTGCAAACCCAAGGGAAGGAGACCCAGTACTTC
CDR3aa: CASSRGLLQTQGKETQYF
abundance: .
j_gene: TRBJ2-5
v_gene: TRBV5-1
d_gene: .

CDR3nt: TGTGCCAGCAGCTTAGCAGGTAACGCCCGACGGGGCACTGAAGCTTTCTTT
CDR3aa: CASSLAGNARRGTEAFF
abundance: .
j_gene: TRBJ1-1
v_gene: TRBV5-6
d_gene: .

CDR3nt: TGTGCCAGCAGCACCGCCGGGACTAGCAATGAGCAGTTCTTC
CDR3aa: CASSTAGTSNEQFF
abundance: .
j_gene: TRBJ2-1
v_gene: TRBV9
d_gene: TRBD2

CDR3nt: TGTGCCAGCAGCTTAGAAGCTATCTATGGCTACACCTTC
CDR3aa: CASSLEAIYGYTF
abundance: few
j_gene: TRBJ1-2
v_gene: TRBV7-9
d_gene: .

CDR3nt: TGTGCCAGCAACCTCGACAGGGGGACTGAAGCTTTCTTT
CDR3aa: CASNLDRGTEAFF
abundance: .
j_gene: TRBJ1-1
v_gene: TRBV7-2
d_gene: TRBD1

CDR3nt: TGCGCCAGCAGCTTGGAAGGGACAGGCTACGAGCAGTACTTC
CDR3aa: CASSLEGTGYEQYF
abundance: .
j_gene: TRBJ2-7
v_gene: TRBV5-1
d_gene: TRBD1

CDR3nt: TGTGCCAGCAGTTACAGGTTGCTTGAAGCTTTCTTT
CDR3aa: CASSYRLLEAFF
abundance: .
j_gene: TRBJ1-1
v_gene: TRBV12-3/TRBV12-4
d_gene: .

CDR3nt: TGCGCCAGCAGACGTTGGGTCGGCACTAACTCCTACAATGAGCAGTTCTTC
CDR3aa: CASRRWVGTNSYNEQFF
abundance: .
j_gene: TRBJ2-1
v_gene: TRBV5-1
d_gene: .

CDR3nt: TGTGCCAGCAGCCCGGGGAAAGTGCGGGGGACTAATGAAAAACTGTTTTTT
CDR3aa: CASSPGKVRGTNEKLFF
abundance: .
j_gene: TRBJ1-4
v_gene: TRBV14
d_gene: .

CDR3nt: TGTGCCAGCAGCCGGGACAGTGAGGCCAAAAACATTCAGTACTTC
CDR3aa: CASSRDSEAKNIQYF
abundance: few
j_gene: TRBJ2-4
v_gene: TRBV5-4
d_gene: TRBD1

CDR3nt: TGTGCCATCAGTGGCCGGACAGGGAATTTTAACTATGGCTACACCTTC
CDR3aa: CAISGRTGNFNYGYTF
abundance: .
j_gene: TRBJ1-2
v_gene: TRBV10-3
d_gene: TRBD1

CDR3nt: TGTGCCAGCAGCTTAGAAGGGAGACATACGAACACTGAAGCTTTCTTT
CDR3aa: CASSLEGRHTNTEAFF
abundance: .
j_gene: TRBJ1-1
v_gene: TRBV7-8
d_gene: .

CDR3nt: TGTGCCAGCAGCCTTACGACAGGGGCAGGCACTGAAGCTTTCTTT
CDR3aa: CASSLTTGAGTEAFF
abundance: .
j_gene: TRBJ1-1
v_gene: TRBV9
d_gene: TRBD1

CDR3nt: TGTGCCAGCAGCCGACAGGGGGTGAGCACAGATACGCAGTATTTT
CDR3aa: CASSRQGVSTDTQYF
abundance: .
j_gene: TRBJ2-3
v_gene: TRBV11-3
d_gene: TRBD1

CDR3nt: TGTGCCAGCAGTCACAGGAATAACTATGGCTACACCTTC
CDR3aa: CASSHRNNYGYTF
abundance: .
j_gene: TRBJ1-2
v_gene: TRBV12-3/TRBV12-4
d_gene: .

CDR3nt: TGTGCCAGCTCCCCTAACCTAGGCTATGGCTACACCTTC
CDR3aa: CASSPNLGYGYTF
abundance: .
j_gene: TRBJ1-2
v_gene: TRBV18
d_gene: .

CDR3nt: TGTGCCATCAGTGAGGATGTCACAGGGAATGAAAAACTGTTTTTT
CDR3aa: CAISEDVTGNEKLFF
abundance: .
j_gene: TRBJ1-4
v_gene: TRBV10-3
d_gene: .

CDR3nt: TGTGCCAGCAGCCAAGAGTTCGGGCCTAGCGGGGAAAATGAGCAGTTCTTC
CDR3aa: CASSQEFGPSGENEQFF
abundance: .
j_gene: TRBJ2-1
v_gene: TRBV14
d_gene: TRBD2

CDR3nt: TGTGCCAGCAGGCAGGGATACACCGGGGAGCTGTTTTTT
CDR3aa: CASRQGYTGELFF
abundance: .
j_gene: TRBJ2-2
v_gene: TRBV6-6
d_gene: .

CDR3nt: TGTGCCAGCAGCGGGAAGAGTGGGGGCTTAAGCTCCTATAATTCACCCCTCCACTTT
CDR3aa: CASSGKSGGLSSYNSPLHF
abundance: .
j_gene: TRBJ1-6
v_gene: TRBV2
d_gene: .

CDR3nt: TGTGCCAGCAGCTCGGGGGGGTTCTACACAGATACGCAGTATTTT
CDR3aa: CASSSGGFYTDTQYF
abundance: .
j_gene: TRBJ2-3
v_gene: TRBV7-3
d_gene: TRBD2

CDR3nt: TGCGCCAGCAGCCAAGAAGGAGGATGGGGCTACACCTTC
CDR3aa: CASSQEGGWGYTF
abundance: .
j_gene: TRBJ1-2
v_gene: TRBV4-1
d_gene: .

CDR3nt: TGCGCCAGCAGCCCTTCGACAGGGTCGGCTAGCACAGATACGCAGTATTTT
CDR3aa: CASSPSTGSASTDTQYF
abundance: .
j_gene: TRBJ2-3
v_gene: TRBV5-1
d_gene: TRBD1

CDR3nt: TGTGCCAGCAGCTTAGGACCTGGGGTCGGGGACACTGAAGCTTTCTTT
CDR3aa: CASSLGPGVGDTEAFF
abundance: .
j_gene: TRBJ1-1
v_gene: TRBV7-9
d_gene: .

CDR3nt: TGTGCCAGCAGTCCCCACCCTAGCGGGGGGCCCAATGAGCAGTTCTTC
CDR3aa: CASSPHPSGGPNEQFF
abundance: .
j_gene: TRBJ2-1
v_gene: TRBV6-2/TRBV6-3
d_gene: TRBD2

CDR3nt: TGTGCCAGCAGCCAAGTCGCTCCGGGGGACTCCCCCTACGAGCAGTACTTC
CDR3aa: CASSQVAPGDSPYEQYF
abundance: .
j_gene: TRBJ2-7
v_gene: TRBV4-2
d_gene: .

CDR3nt: TGTGCCAGTGCCCCGGGACTAAGCACAGATACGCAGTATTTT
CDR3aa: CASAPGLSTDTQYF
abundance: .
j_gene: TRBJ2-3
v_gene: TRBV19
d_gene: TRBD2

CDR3nt: TGTGCCAGCAGCCAAGGACAGGGGCGCGATTCACCCCTCCACTTT
CDR3aa: CASSQGQGRDSPLHF
abundance: .
j_gene: TRBJ1-6
v_gene: TRBV4-2
d_gene: TRBD1

CDR3nt: TGTGCCAGCAGCTTGTTTAGCTACGAGCAGTACTTC
CDR3aa: CASSLFSYEQYF
abundance: .
j_gene: TRBJ2-7
v_gene: TRBV5-5
d_gene: .

CDR3nt: TGCGCCAGCAGCAAAACAGGGATCAATTCACCCCTCCACTTT
CDR3aa: CASSKTGINSPLHF
abundance: .
j_gene: TRBJ1-6
v_gene: TRBV5-1
d_gene: .

CDR3nt: TGTGCCAGCAGGAGGGGGCAAACTGAAGCTTTCTTT
CDR3aa: CASRRGQTEAFF
abundance: .
j_gene: TRBJ1-1
v_gene: TRBV3-1/TRBV3-2
d_gene: TRBD1

CDR3nt: TGTGCCAGCAGCTACGGGAGTCGAAATTCACCCCTCCACTTT
CDR3aa: CASSYGSRNSPLHF
abundance: .
j_gene: TRBJ1-6
v_gene: TRBV7-9
d_gene: .

CDR3nt: TGTGCCAGCATTGGGACAGGGACCGGGGAGCTGTTTTTT
CDR3aa: CASIGTGTGELFF
abundance: .
j_gene: TRBJ2-2
v_gene: TRBV12-3/TRBV12-4
d_gene: TRBD1

CDR3nt: TGTGCCAGCAGTGTAGCGGGGGAGCAGTTCTTC
CDR3aa: CASSVAGEQFF
abundance: .
j_gene: TRBJ2-1
v_gene: TRBV6-4
d_gene: TRBD2

CDR3nt: TGTGCCAGCAGTTACTCGCGCAACACTGAAGCTTTCTTT
CDR3aa: CASSYSRNTEAFF
abundance: .
j_gene: TRBJ1-1
v_gene: TRBV6-5
d_gene: .

CDR3nt: TGTGCCACCAACACAGGGGGCTATGGCTACACCTTC
CDR3aa: CATNTGGYGYTF
abundance: .
j_gene: TRBJ1-2
v_gene: TRBV6-5
d_gene: TRBD1

CDR3nt: TGTGCCAGCGGATGGCAGGCTGATAATTCACCCCTCCACTTT
CDR3aa: CASGWQADNSPLHF
abundance: .
j_gene: TRBJ1-6
v_gene: TRBV6-5
d_gene: .

CDR3nt: TGTGCCAGCAGCTTAGACAGGGGGACTGAAGCTTTCTTT
CDR3aa: CASSLDRGTEAFF
abundance: many
j_gene: TRBJ1-1
v_gene: TRBV7-3
d_gene: TRBD1

CDR3nt: TGTGCCAGCAGTCACACCCCCTACAATGAGCAGTTCTTC
CDR3aa: CASSHTPYNEQFF
abundance: .
j_gene: TRBJ2-1
v_gene: TRBV27
d_gene: .

CDR3nt: TGTGCCAGTACTAGAGGGGACAGGATAAACGCTTTCTTT
CDR3aa: CASTRGDRINAFF
abundance: .
j_gene: TRBJ1-1
v_gene: TRBV19
d_gene: TRBD1

CDR3nt: TGTGCCAGCAGCCGGACACCAAATTCCTACGAGCAGTACTTC
CDR3aa: CASSRTPNSYEQYF
abundance: .
j_gene: TRBJ2-7
v_gene: TRBV7-3
d_gene: .

CDR3nt: TGTGCCAGCAGCCAGGGACAGCCCAACGAGCAGTACTTC
CDR3aa: CASSQGQPNEQYF
abundance: .
j_gene: TRBJ2-7
v_gene: TRBV11-1
d_gene: TRBD1

CDR3nt: TGTGCCAGCAGCCAAGATCCAGTGCCTCCCCTTAACTTC
CDR3aa: CASSQDPVPPLNF
abundance: .
j_gene: TRBJ1-2
v_gene: TRBV3-1/TRBV3-2
d_gene: .

CDR3nt: TGTGCCAGCATGGGCAGGGGTCGCACAGATACGCAGTATTTT
CDR3aa: CASMGRGRTDTQYF
abundance: few
j_gene: TRBJ2-3
v_gene: TRBV27
d_gene: .

CDR3nt: TGTGCCAGCAGCCAAGATTGGGCGGCCTCCTCCGGGGCCTACGAGCAGTACTTC
CDR3aa: CASSQDWAASSGAYEQYF
abundance: once
j_gene: TRBJ2-7
v_gene: TRBV4-2
d_gene: .